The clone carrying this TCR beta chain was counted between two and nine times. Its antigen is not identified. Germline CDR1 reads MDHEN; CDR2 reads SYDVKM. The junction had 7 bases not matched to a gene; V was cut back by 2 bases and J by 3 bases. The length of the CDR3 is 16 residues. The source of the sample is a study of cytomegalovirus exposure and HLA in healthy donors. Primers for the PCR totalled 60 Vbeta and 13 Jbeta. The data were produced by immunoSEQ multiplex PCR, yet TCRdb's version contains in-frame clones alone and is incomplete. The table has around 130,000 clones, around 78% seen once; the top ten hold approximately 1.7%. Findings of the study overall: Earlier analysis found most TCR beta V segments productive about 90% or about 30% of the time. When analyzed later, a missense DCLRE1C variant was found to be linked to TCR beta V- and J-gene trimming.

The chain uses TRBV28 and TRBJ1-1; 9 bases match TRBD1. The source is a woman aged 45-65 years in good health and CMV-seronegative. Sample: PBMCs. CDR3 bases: TGTGCCAGCAGTTTAAGGGACAGGGTAAGGTACACTGAAGCTTTCTTT. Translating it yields CASSLRDRVRYTEAFF.